This T cell receptor beta chain emerged from a study of blood T cell repertoires in COVID-19. Original processing methods: Using reference gene primer amplification, nucleated cell counts were estimated. TCRdb's table, derived via immunoSEQ multiplex PCR, lists solely in-frame clones and lacks some. V and J calls and clone size are copied from that table; D and trimming were computed from the DNA. The repertoire consists of 170,000 or so clones, with around 85% occurring once and the leading ten covering around 8.6%. The CDR3 loop spans 13 amino acids. V lost 6 bases and J lost 5; bases outside the gene matches: 4. Germline CDR1 is LNHDA and CDR2 is SQIVND (reference sequence).

This sequence originates from a man in his forties or fifties with active or convalescent COVID-19. What was sequenced was peripheral blood. The chain is built from TRBV19 and TRBJ2-7; 10 bases match TRBD2. DNA of the CDR3: TGTGCCAGTAGCGTAGCGGGAGGCCACGAGCAGTACTTC. Translating gives CASSVAGGHEQYF.